This paragraph reports one TCR beta chain. In the original analysis: Reference gene primer amplification yielded estimated nucleated cell counts. TCRdb's copy holds only in-frame clones and misses some; the assay was immunoSEQ multiplex PCR. That table supplies the V and J calls and clone size; D and trimming were determined from the DNA. Here the sample spans roughly 120,000 clones, approximately 84% being singletons. With 0 bases removed from V and 2 bases from J, the gap between germline ends came to 10 bases. CDR1 and CDR2 (germline): SGHNT, YYREEE (reference sequence). CDR3 length: 15 amino acids. This sample was included in a study of blood T cell repertoires in COVID-19. For the study at large: From the United States, Italy and Spain came samples of acute and convalescent COVID-19. The cDNA or gDNA used as material had been derived from T cells, B-cell-depleted T cells, or PBMCs.

V gene TRBV5-4 combines with J gene TRBJ2-3; D is possibly TRBD2 (6 bases). The sequence was obtained from a man in his 70s with acute or convalescent COVID-19. Sequenced input: peripheral blood. The DNA for the CDR3 is TGTGCCAGCAGCTTGGGGCGGGGTTACACAGATACGCAGTATTTT. This gives the protein CASSLGRGYTDTQYF. Looking up the rest from reference TRBV5-4 and TRBJ2-3 gives the full variable domain: ETGVTQSPTHLIKTRGQQVTLRCSSQSGHNTVSWYQQALGQGPQFIFQYYREEENGRGNFPPRFSGLQFPNYSSELNVNALELDDSALYLCASSLGRGYTDTQYFGPGTRLTVL.